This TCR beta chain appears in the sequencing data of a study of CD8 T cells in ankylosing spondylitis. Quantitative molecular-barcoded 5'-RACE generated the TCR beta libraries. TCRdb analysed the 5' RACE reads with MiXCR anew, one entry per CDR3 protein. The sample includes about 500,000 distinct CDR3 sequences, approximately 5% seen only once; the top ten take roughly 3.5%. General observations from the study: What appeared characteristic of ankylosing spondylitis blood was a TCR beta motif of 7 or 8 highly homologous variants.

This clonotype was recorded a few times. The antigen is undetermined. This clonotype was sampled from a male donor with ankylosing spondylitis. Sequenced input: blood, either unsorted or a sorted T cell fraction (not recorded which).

The DNA for the CDR3 is TGTGCCATCAACCGACAAGGCGCAGGCACAGATACGCAGTATTTT. Amino acid sequence: CAINRQGAGTDTQYF. V gene TRBV10-3 combines with J gene TRBJ2-3, with D unresolved. The germline V gene encodes CDR1 ENHRY and CDR2 SYGVKD. The V end lost 7 bases, the J end lost 1 base, and 15 bases lay between the germline ends. The CDR3 runs to 15 residues.